This T cell receptor (beta chain) was recorded in a study of cytomegalovirus exposure and HLA in healthy donors. The PCR contained 60 Vbeta and 13 Jbeta primers. TCRdb's table, derived via immunoSEQ multiplex PCR, lists solely in-frame clones and lacks some. The table shows around 230,000 clones, with 82% occurring only once. Study conclusions and caveats: Reports indicate that TCR beta sequences accurately predicted the HLA-A and HLA-B alleles of most subjects. Later analysis suggested links between common viral pathogens and several top significant clusters. In a later analysis, TCR beta V- and J-gene trimming was associated with a missense DCLRE1C variant. TCR beta V segments were, for the most part, productive about 87% or about 30% of the time in an earlier analysis.

V lost 2 bases to trimming and J lost 5 bases, with 9 bases between them. This CDR3 has 12 residues. CDR1 is GTSNPN, CDR2 SVGIG, per germline (reference sequence). About this clone itself: Its target is not known.

Sequencing was done on a sample of PBMCs. This clonotype was sampled from a man aged 35 to 55 in good health and CMV-seropositive. The chain carries TRBV30 and TRBJ1-1; possible D gene TRBD1, 5 bases. CDR3 amino acids: CAWSTPGTEAFF. In nucleotides, the CDR3 is TGTGCCTGGAGTACTCCAGGGACTGAAGCTTTCTTT.